This TCR beta chain derives from a study of blood T cells in healthy people across ages. In the study overall: Capture by template switching was about one barcoded beta molecule per two T cells.

This clonotype was picked up a small number of times. The length of the CDR3 is 18 residues. CDR1 and CDR2 (germline): MNHNS, SASEGT. Trimming took 6 bases from V and 6 from J; bases not matched to a gene: 17. For the second PCR, which ran for 7 to 11 cycles, a sample-barcoded 5' primer and a J-beta primer mix were used. TCRdb reprocessed the 5' RACE reads via MiXCR and lists one record per CDR3 protein. The profile shows some 850,000 distinct CDR3 sequences, roughly 26% of them singletons. The same sample was also studied in work on T cells of mothers and their children. This second study says: Three healthy Caucasian mothers, along with their six children, served as the donors.

Sequencing was carried out using blood. The V gene is TRBV6-1, the J gene TRBJ2-2; TRBD1 matches 9 bases. This TCR derives from a boy under 18 in good health. The CDR3 reads CASRTAFAGQGSPGELFF. As DNA, the CDR3 is TGTGCCAGCAGGACCGCATTTGCGGGACAGGGATCTCCCGGGGAGCTGTTTTTT.